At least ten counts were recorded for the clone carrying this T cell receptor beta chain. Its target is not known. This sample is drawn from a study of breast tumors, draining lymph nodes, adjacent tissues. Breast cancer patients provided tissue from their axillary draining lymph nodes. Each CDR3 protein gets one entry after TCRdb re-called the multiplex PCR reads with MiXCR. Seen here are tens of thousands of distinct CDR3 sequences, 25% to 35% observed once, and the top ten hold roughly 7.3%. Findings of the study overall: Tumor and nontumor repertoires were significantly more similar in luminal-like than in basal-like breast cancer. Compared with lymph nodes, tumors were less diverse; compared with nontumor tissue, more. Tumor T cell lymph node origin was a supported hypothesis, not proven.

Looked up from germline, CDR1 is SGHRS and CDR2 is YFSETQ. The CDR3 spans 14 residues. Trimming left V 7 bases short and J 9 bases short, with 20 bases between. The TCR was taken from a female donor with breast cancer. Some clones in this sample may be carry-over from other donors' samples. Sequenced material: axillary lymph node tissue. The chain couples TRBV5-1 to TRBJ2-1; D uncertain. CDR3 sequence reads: CASGQLQSVAEQFF. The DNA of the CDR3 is TGCGCCAGCGGTCAGCTTCAATCGGTCGCTGAGCAGTTCTTC.